The 24 T cell receptor beta chains listed next were all sequenced from one sample in a study of cytomegalovirus exposure and HLA in healthy donors. This PCR relied on a set of 60 Vbeta primers and 13 Jbeta primers. Produced via immunoSEQ multiplex PCR; TCRdb's table is partial and in-frame only. The table has fewer than 250,000 clones, approximately 80% seen once. Sequenced material: PBMCs. These receptor sequences come from a boy aged 2 to 10 in good health and CMV-seronegative.

The chain employs TRBV9 and TRBJ1-1; D possibly corresponds to TRBD1 (6 bases). This CDR3 has 13 residues. V lost 4 bases, J lost 3 bases, and 10 bases lay in between. Germline CDR1 reads SGDLS; CDR2 reads YYNGEE. The CDR3 here is CASSTTGYTEAFF. CDR3 coding DNA: TGTGCCAGCAGCACCACAGGGTACACTGAAGCTTTCTTT.

This sequence joins TRBV2 and TRBJ2-5; D possibly corresponds to TRBD2 (5 bases). This CDR3 comprises 16 residues. Germline CDR1 SNHLY, CDR2 FYNNEI. V was cut by 3 bases and J by 0 bases, with 14 bases left in between. The CDR3 sequence is CASSDGFGDYQETQYF. The CDR3 region has the DNA TGTGCCAGCAGTGATGGATTCGGGGATTACCAAGAGACCCAGTACTTC.

The J gene is TRBJ2-5, the V gene TRBV11-2, with 8 nucleotides matching TRBD2. J was trimmed by 4 bases and V by 0 bases; bases with no gene match: 10. The CDR3 extends over 17 amino acids. CDR1 and CDR2 from the germline V gene are SGHAT and FQNNGV. The CDR3 DNA reads as TGTGCCAGCAGCTTAGATTCAAGCCCCAGCGGGGGAGAGACCCAGTACTTC. Translating gives CASSLDSSPSGGETQYF.

The genes are TRBV2 and TRBJ1-2; 9 positions match TRBD1. Germline trimming cut 6 bases from V and 8 bases from J; bases unmatched to any gene: 7. This CDR3 is built from 13 residues. Germline V gene data show CDR1 as SNHLY and CDR2 as FYNNEI. DNA for the CDR3: TGTGCCAGCAGGGGGACAGGGACCGGCGGCTACACCTTC. Translated: CASRGTGTGGYTF.

This clone was seen more than once but under ten times. This rearrangement joins TRBV6-5 to TRBJ1-5; D ambiguous. The CDR3 spans 14 residues. CDR1 and CDR2 from the germline V gene are MNHEY and SVGAGI. The germline V and J ends were trimmed by 2 bases and 0 bases, with 5 bases remaining between them. In DNA, the CDR3 is TGTGCCAGCAGTTACGACTATAGCAATCAGCCCCAGCATTTT. This codes for CASSYDYSNQPQHF.

This CDR3 is CASSSNREAWLDEQYF. DNA of the CDR3: TGTGCCAGCAGTTCCAACCGGGAGGCCTGGTTGGACGAGCAGTACTTC. The rearrangement joins TRBV27 to TRBJ2-7, with 7 bases aligning to TRBD2. The CDR3 runs 16 residues. J gave up 5 bases and V 4 bases, and 14 bases lay outside the gene matches. CDR1 is MNHEY, CDR2 SMNVEV, per germline (reference sequence).

The J gene is TRBJ2-7, the V gene TRBV7-9; 14 bases fit TRBD2. The CDR3 consists of 17 residues. The germline CDR1 and CDR2 sequences are SEHNR and FQNEAQ (reference sequence). J gave up 2 bases and V 4 bases, and 7 bases lay outside the gene matches. The CDR3 DNA reads as TGTGCCAGCAGCTCTGGACTAGCGGGAGGATGGCCCTACGAGCAGTACTTC. This translates into CASSSGLAGGWPYEQYF.

The rearrangement joins TRBV7-6 to TRBJ2-2; D possibly corresponds to TRBD1 (6 bases). Per germline, CDR1 SGHVS and CDR2 FNYEAQ. The V and J ends lost 5 bases and 6 bases respectively, with 13 bases between them. The CDR3 has 14 residues. For the CDR3, the DNA is TGTGCCAGCAGCGTTTACAGGGATTCCGGGGAGCTGTTTTTT. Its translation: CASSVYRDSGELFF.

The CDR3 spells CASTPGNQGEQYF. In DNA, the CDR3 is TGTGCCAGCACTCCGGGGAACCAGGGGGAGCAGTACTTC. The chain carries TRBV6-1 and TRBJ2-7; D is possibly TRBD1 (6 bases). Looked up from germline, CDR1 is MNHNS and CDR2 is SASEGT. The CDR3 is 13 residues long. The ends were cut back, 7 bases at V and 7 bases at J, with 17 bases in the middle.

This clone was observed a handful of times. The chain carries TRBV6-5 and TRBJ1-1; no definite D call. This CDR3 comprises 15 residues. Germline-derived CDR1 and CDR2 are MNHEY and SVGAGI. V gave up 1 base and J gave up 4 bases, with 13 bases separating them. The CDR3 protein is CASSYLVGGLTEAFF. As DNA, the CDR3 is TGTGCCAGCAGTTACTTGGTAGGAGGGCTCACTGAAGCTTTCTTT.

The V call is TRBV12-5, the J call TRBJ2-1; D is unresolved. There are 12 residues in the CDR3. V was shortened by 5 bases and J by 8 bases, with 10 bases between the two germline ends. Germline V lookup: CDR1 LGHNT, CDR2 FRNRAP. Here the CDR3 reads CASGPRVDEQFF. Written as DNA, the CDR3 is TGTGCTAGTGGTCCTAGAGTTGATGAGCAGTTCTTC.

V gene TRBV6-1 combines with J gene TRBJ2-7, with 10 nucleotides matching TRBD2. V lost 6 bases and J lost 11; bases outside the gene matches: 7. The CDR3 sequence is 12 residues long. Germline V lookup: CDR1 MNHNS, CDR2 SASEGT. The CDR3 loop is CASSRGLAGEYF. Here the CDR3 DNA reads TGTGCCAGCAGCCGTGGGCTAGCGGGAGAGTACTTC.

The V gene is TRBV11-3, the J gene TRBJ1-1; D perhaps matches TRBD1 (5 bases). V lost 5 bases, J lost 5 bases, and 12 bases lay in between. Germline CDR1 reads SGHNT; CDR2 reads YENEEA. This CDR3 has 13 residues. CDR3 sequence: CASSTPGRTEAFF. CDR3 DNA sequence: TGTGCCAGCAGCACACCAGGGAGGACTGAAGCTTTCTTT.

The V and J genes are TRBV7-2 and TRBJ1-2; the D gene is possibly TRBD1 (6 bases). The germline gives CDR1 SGHTA, CDR2 FQGNSA. The V and J ends lost 5 bases and 8 bases respectively, with 15 bases between them. The CDR3 has 13 amino acids. The CDR3 loop reads CASSPRGGWGYTF. CDR3 nucleotide sequence: TGTGCCAGCAGCCCTAGGGGGGGTTGGGGCTACACCTTC.

This clone is a singleton in its sample. The J gene is TRBJ2-1, the V gene TRBV27; 12 nucleotides match TRBD2. CDR3 length: 15 residues. Trimming took 5 bases from V and 6 from J; bases not matched to a gene: 5. Germline CDR1 MNHEY, CDR2 SMNVEV (reference sequence). For the CDR3, the DNA is TGTGCCAGCAGTGCTAGCGGGAGGGCCGTCAATGAGCAGTTCTTC. This codes for CASSASGRAVNEQFF.

This chain joins TRBV9 and TRBJ2-7, with 8 bases fitting TRBD1. CDR1 and CDR2 from the germline V gene are SGDLS and YYNGEE. J lost 2 bases, V lost 3 bases, and 4 bases had no gene match. The CDR3 consists of 14 residues. The CDR3: CASSGGTGPYEQYF. CDR3 DNA: TGTGCCAGCAGCGGAGGGACAGGTCCCTACGAGCAGTACTTC.

J is TRBJ2-2 and V is TRBV6-6; a weak D match, TRBD2 (6 bases). Trimming took off 2 bases at V and 4 bases at J, with 11 bases between the two ends. The germline CDR1 and CDR2 sequences are MNHNY and SVGAGI (reference sequence). This CDR3 has 15 residues. The CDR3 spells CASSYSQGGTGELFF. Written as DNA, the CDR3 is TGTGCCAGCAGTTACAGTCAGGGAGGCACCGGGGAGCTGTTTTTT.

This clone was seen once. The rearrangement links TRBV10-1 to TRBJ2-3, with 10 bases identical to TRBD2. This CDR3 is 15 amino acids long. V was clipped by 8 bases and J by 2 bases; unmatched bases: 7. Per the germline V gene, CDR1 is WNHNN and CDR2 is SYGVQD (reference sequence). The CDR3 region is CASCLAGAYTDTQYF. In DNA form, the CDR3 reads TGCGCCAGCTGTCTAGCGGGGGCATACACAGATACGCAGTATTTT.

The chain employs TRBV5-1 and TRBJ2-7, with a tentative D call TRBD1 (5 bases). Trimming cost V 2 bases and J 1 base, with 10 bases left between them. Germline V gene sequence: CDR1 SGHRS, CDR2 YFSETQ. There are 14 residues in the CDR3. The CDR3 coding sequence is TGCGCCAGCAGCTTAACGGCAGGGTCCTACGAGCAGTACTTC. This gives the protein CASSLTAGSYEQYF. Complete variable domain (other parts from reference TRBV5-1 and TRBJ2-7): KAGVTQTPRYLIKTRGQQVTLSCSPISGHRSVSWYQQTPGQGLQFLFEYFSETQRNKGNFPGRFSGRQFSNSRSEMNVSTLELGDSALYLCASSLTAGSYEQYFGPGTRLTVT.

The chain couples TRBV10-1 to TRBJ2-1; tentatively, D is TRBD2 (5 bases). CDR1 and CDR2 from the germline V gene are WNHNN and SYGVQD (reference sequence). V was clipped by 0 bases and J by 8 bases, with 11 bases between them. The CDR3 extends over 14 amino acids. CDR3 sequence reads: CASSESASGDEQFF. As DNA, the CDR3 is TGCGCCAGCAGTGAGTCGGCAAGCGGCGATGAGCAGTTCTTC.

This chain links TRBV4-1 with TRBJ2-7; 9 nucleotides align to TRBD1. The CDR3 consists of 14 residues. The V and J ends lost 4 bases and 3 bases, in that order; junction bases with no gene match: 4. Germline V gene sequence: CDR1 MGHRA, CDR2 YSYEKL. The CDR3 DNA is TGCGCCAGCAGCCCGTTGACAGGGGGCTACGAGCAGTACTTC. The encoded protein is CASSPLTGGYEQYF.

This clone appeared a few times. Other nucleotide sequences in the sample specify the same CDR3. The V and J genes are TRBV19 and TRBJ1-5; TRBD1 might be the D (5 bases). CDR1 and CDR2 (germline): LNHDA, SQIVND (reference sequence). Trimming took off 3 bases at V and 3 bases at J, with 6 bases between the two ends. The CDR3 is made up of 13 amino acids. This CDR3 is CASSIRVNQPQHF. In nucleotides, the CDR3 is TGTGCCAGTAGTATCAGGGTCAATCAGCCCCAGCATTTT.

V usage is TRBV4-1 and J usage is TRBJ1-1; D is unclear. The germline V gene encodes CDR1 MGHRA and CDR2 YSYEKL. Trimming removed 1 base from V and 4 bases from J, with 13 bases in between. The CDR3 is 15 residues long. CDR3: CASSQAEGGRTEAFF. The CDR3 DNA sequence: TGCGCCAGCAGCCAAGCGGAGGGAGGACGCACTGAAGCTTTCTTT.

The V call is TRBV7-9, the J call TRBJ1-2; TRBD1 matches 9 bases. The germline CDR1 and CDR2 sequences are SEHNR and FQNEAQ (reference sequence). V dropped 4 bases and J dropped 4; count of bases not matched to a gene: 13. The CDR3 consists of 17 residues. As DNA, the CDR3 is TGTGCCAGCAGCTACGTTGGGAACAGGGGGCTTACCTATGGCTACACCTTC. Protein sequence: CASSYVGNRGLTYGYTF.